These 18 T cell receptor beta chains originate from one sample sequenced in a study of T-cell reconstitution after alpha-beta-depleted transplantation in children (TCRdb year 2016). Interpreted using the paper, the treatment or condition label stands for: allogeneic hematopoietic cell transplantation with graft depleted of TCRalphabeta T cells and CD19 B cells. Receptors were amplified or captured by PCR. For sequencing, an Illumina HiSeq 2500 was employed. Molecular barcoding was employed in the preparation of TCR libraries, with unique molecular identifiers being used to normalize TCRbeta repertoire quantification. TCRdb reran the public reads through fastp at Q25 and MiXCR, keeping productive beta chains. CDR3 protein duplicates are merged, each entry listing the most common genes and DNA. The sample table holds fewer than 550,000 distinct CDR3 sequences, of which 10% to 12% were seen once. The ten largest clones represent 12% to 15% of the sample.

The specimen comprised PBMCs, mostly from graft donor cells, sampled 180 days after TCRalphabeta/CD19-depleted stem cell transplant. Receptors originate from a female patient between 2 and 10 years old who had a stem cell transplant for aplastic anemia, so the T cells may come from the graft donor.

V gene TRBV28 combines with J gene TRBJ1-6, with 10 bases fitting TRBD1. V shed 6 bases, J shed 2 bases, and the junction held 4 bases outside the gene matches. CDR3 size: 16 residues. The germline V gene has CDR1 MDHEN and CDR2 SYDVKM. The CDR3 here is CASRGDRGTYNSPLHF. As DNA, the CDR3 is TGTGCCAGCAGGGGGGACAGGGGAACCTATAATTCACCCCTCCACTTT.

This clonotype was observed a few times. The CDR3 here is CASSVSLAGGINTQYF. CDR3 DNA: TGTGCCAGCAGCGTATCTCTAGCGGGAGGGATAAATACGCAGTATTTT. V usage is TRBV9 and J usage is TRBJ2-3; 12 nucleotides line up with TRBD2. The germline V gene encodes CDR1 SGDLS and CDR2 YYNGEE. This CDR3 contains 16 residues. V lost 1 base to trimming and J lost 7 bases; unmatched junction nucleotides: 7.

This clonotype occurred a few times. V is TRBV20-1 and J is TRBJ2-7, with D possibly being TRBD1 (6 bases). Germline CDR1 and CDR2: DFQATT and SNEGSKA (reference sequence). Deletions cut 5 bases from V and 6 bases from J, with 11 bases between. The CDR3 is made up of 11 amino acids. The CDR3 DNA reads TGCAGTGCTCCGAGGGGGACCGAGCAGTACTTC. Translating gives CSAPRGTEQYF.

The chain links TRBV5-1 to TRBJ2-1, with 9 bases lining up with TRBD2. The germline CDR1 and CDR2 sequences are SGHRS and YFSETQ. The length of the CDR3 is 16 residues. The J segment lost 6 bases and the V segment lost 3 bases, leaving 10 bases of the junction unmatched. The CDR3, as DNA: TGCGCCAGCAGCTGTCCGGCGGGAGGGCCCTGCAATGAGCAGTTCTTC. It translates to CASSCPAGGPCNEQFF.

The chain uses TRBV20-1 and TRBJ2-3; the match to TRBD2 covers 11 bases. V shed 5 bases and J 5 bases; nucleotides not matched to a gene: 12. Germline V gene sequence: CDR1 DFQATT, CDR2 SNEGSKA (reference sequence). The CDR3 is 16 residues long. The CDR3 loop is CSAGGLADPEEDTQYF. As DNA, the CDR3 is TGCAGTGCTGGGGGACTAGCGGACCCAGAGGAAGATACGCAGTATTTT.

In this sample, this clonotype turned up a few times. The chain carries TRBV20-1 and TRBJ1-4, with a weak D call TRBD1 (5 bases). The CDR3 spans 15 residues. The V and J ends lost 2 bases and 6 bases respectively, with 16 bases between them. Germline V gene lookup returns CDR1 DFQATT and CDR2 SNEGSKA (reference sequence). Written as DNA, the CDR3 is TGCAGTGCTAGACTTTTTGGCGGGGCAGATGAAAAACTGTTTTTT. It specifies CSARLFGGADEKLFF.

The V call is TRBV5-1, the J call TRBJ2-3; D is unresolved. Trimming removed 3 bases at V and 3 bases at J, with 11 bases between. The CDR3 consists of 14 residues. Germline V CDR1 and CDR2: SGHRS, YFSETQ. The CDR3 loop reads CASSSFLGTDTQYF. DNA of the CDR3: TGCGCCAGCAGCTCCTTCCTCGGGACAGATACGCAGTATTTT.

This clonotype was seen at least ten times. The chain combines TRBV5-1 with TRBJ2-1; no clear D gene. Per the germline V gene, CDR1 is SGHRS and CDR2 is YFSETQ. Trimming stripped 4 bases from V and 7 bases from J, with 6 bases between. The CDR3 contains 11 residues. As DNA, the CDR3 is TGCGCCAGCAGCCGCTCGAATGAGCAGTTCTTC. This codes for CASSRSNEQFF.

This clonotype appeared a few times. J is TRBJ1-6 and V is TRBV20-1; 8 nucleotides line up with TRBD1. Per germline, CDR1 DFQATT and CDR2 SNEGSKA (reference sequence). The CDR3 sequence is 17 residues long. V shed 6 bases, J shed 0 bases, and the junction held 10 bases outside the gene matches. In DNA form, the CDR3 reads TGCAGTGCCGCCCTCCGGACAGGGTCCTCCTATAATTCACCCCTCCACTTT. Protein product: CSAALRTGSSYNSPLHF.

A note on this clonotype: A read error is possible here, since a much larger clone lies one base away. This chain links TRBV7-9 with TRBJ1-4; D uncertain. V was clipped by 0 bases and J by 7 bases, with 9 bases between them. CDR3 length: 14 residues. In germline, CDR1 is SEHNR, CDR2 FQNEAQ (reference sequence). CDR3 in amino acids: CASSLAGLIEKLFF. The CDR3 nucleotides are TGTGCCAGCAGCTTAGCAGGGTTAATTGAAAAACTGTTTTTT.

This rearrangement joins TRBV11-2 to TRBJ1-2; D gene ambiguous. Per germline, CDR1 SGHAT and CDR2 FQNNGV. This CDR3 contains 17 residues. Trimming pared 0 bases from V and 0 bases from J, leaving 14 bases between. As DNA, the CDR3 is TGTGCCAGCAGCTTAGAACCGGGAGCTATTACTAACTATGGCTACACCTTC. It specifies CASSLEPGAITNYGYTF.

This clonotype was picked up a small number of times. The rearrangement links TRBV7-9 to TRBJ2-2, with 7 nucleotides matching TRBD1. V shed 4 bases, J shed 1 base, and the junction held 9 bases outside the gene matches. Per the germline V gene, CDR1 is SEHNR and CDR2 is FQNEAQ (reference sequence). This CDR3 contains 17 residues. The CDR3 bases are TGTGCCAGCAGCTCACCTCGGACAGGCGAGAACACCGGGGAGCTGTTTTTT. Encoded protein: CASSSPRTGENTGELFF.

This clonotype was detected many times. This chain joins TRBV12-3 or TRBV12-4 and TRBJ2-2; a possible D gene is TRBD2 (5 bases). The CDR3 runs to 14 residues. Trimming pared 2 bases from V and 1 base from J, leaving 5 bases between. DNA of the CDR3: TGTGCCAGCAGTTTACGGGGGAACACCGGGGAGCTGTTTTTT. Translated: CASSLRGNTGELFF.

This clonotype was counted ten times or more. V gene TRBV12-3 or TRBV12-4 combines with J gene TRBJ2-2, with D maybe TRBD2 (6 bases). There are 14 residues in the CDR3. V was clipped by 1 base and J by 3 bases, with 6 bases between them. The CDR3 nucleotides are TGTGCCAGCAGTTTAGGGGAGGACACCGGGGAGCTGTTTTTT. It encodes CASSLGEDTGELFF.

Many counts were recorded for this clonotype. The V gene is TRBV7-3, the J gene TRBJ2-1; 13 nucleotides align to TRBD2. The junction had 4 bases not matched to a gene; V was cut back by 5 bases and J by 0 bases. This CDR3 contains 17 residues. Looked up from germline, CDR1 is SGHTA and CDR2 is FQGTGA. DNA for the CDR3: TGTGCCAGCAGCACGAGGACTAGCGGGAGCTCCTACAATGAGCAGTTCTTC. This encodes CASSTRTSGSSYNEQFF.

The V call is TRBV7-2, the J call TRBJ2-1; 8 nucleotides match TRBD2. CDR3 length: 16 residues. Per the germline V gene, CDR1 is SGHTA and CDR2 is FQGNSA. V shed 2 bases and J 2 bases; nucleotides not matched to a gene: 5. The CDR3 DNA is TGTGCCAGCAGCTTAAGGCGGGGGGCGACCTACAATGAGCAGTTCTTC. As protein: CASSLRRGATYNEQFF.

This clonotype was seen a handful of times. This chain joins TRBV9 and TRBJ1-5; D unresolved. V was shortened by 0 bases and J by 0 bases, with 7 bases between the two germline ends. The length of the CDR3 is 15 residues. Germline-derived CDR1 and CDR2 are SGDLS and YYNGEE. CDR3 sequence reads: CASSVGGVSNQPQHF. The CDR3 region has the DNA TGTGCCAGCAGCGTAGGCGGGGTTAGCAATCAGCCCCAGCATTTT.

This chain joins TRBV9 and TRBJ2-2, with 7 bases that match TRBD2. With 0 bases clipped from V and 5 bases from J, the junction kept 7 bases outside the gene matches. CDR3 length: 16 amino acids. Germline V gives CDR1 SGDLS, CDR2 YYNGEE. Here the CDR3 reads CASSVDRGSGTGELFF. The CDR3 DNA sequence: TGTGCCAGCAGCGTAGATAGGGGTAGCGGGACCGGGGAGCTGTTTTTT. The full variable domain, completed using reference TRBV9 and TRBJ2-2, is DSGVTQTPKHLITATGQRVTLRCSPRSGDLSVYWYQQSLDQGLQFLIQYYNGEERAKGNILERFSAQQFPDLHSELNLSSLELGDSALYFCASSVDRGSGTGELFFGEGSRLTVL.